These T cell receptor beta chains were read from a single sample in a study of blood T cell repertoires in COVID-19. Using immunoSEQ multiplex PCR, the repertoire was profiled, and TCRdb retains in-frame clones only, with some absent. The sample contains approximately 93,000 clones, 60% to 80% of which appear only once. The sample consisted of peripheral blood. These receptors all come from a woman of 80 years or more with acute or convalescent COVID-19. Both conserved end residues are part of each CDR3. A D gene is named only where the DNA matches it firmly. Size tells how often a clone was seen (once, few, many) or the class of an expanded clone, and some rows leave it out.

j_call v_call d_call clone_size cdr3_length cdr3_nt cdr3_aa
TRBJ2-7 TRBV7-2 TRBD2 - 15 TGTGCCAGCAGCTTACACGCGGGGGGCTACTACGAGCAGTACTTC CASSLHAGGYYEQYF
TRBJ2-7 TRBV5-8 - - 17 TGTGCCAGCAGCTTGGGGATACAGGGGGGGCCTCGGGACGAGCAGTACTTC CASSLGIQGGPRDEQYF
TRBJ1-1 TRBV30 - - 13 TGTGCCTGGGACAGGACTACGAACACTGAAGCTTTCTTT CAWDRTTNTEAFF
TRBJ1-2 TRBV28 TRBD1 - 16 TGTGCCAGCAGTTTACGGGGACAGGGGGCATACTATGGCTACACCTTC CASSLRGQGAYYGYTF
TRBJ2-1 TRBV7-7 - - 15 TGTGCTAGCAGCTTAGGAATATCCGGGGACAATGAGCAGTTCTTC CASSLGISGDNEQFF
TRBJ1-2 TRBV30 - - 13 TGTGCCTGGAGTGTAGGGGTTAACTATGGCTACACCTTC CAWSVGVNYGYTF
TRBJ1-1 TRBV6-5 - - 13 TGTGCCAGCAGCGGACAGATGAACACTGAAGCTTTCTTT CASSGQMNTEAFF
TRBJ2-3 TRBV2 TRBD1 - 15 TGTGCCAGCAACCTACAGGGGCCTAGCACAGATACGCAGTATTTT CASNLQGPSTDTQYF
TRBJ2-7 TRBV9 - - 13 TGTGCCAGCAGCCCCTCGGGGGTGGTTGAGCAGTACTTC CASSPSGVVEQYF
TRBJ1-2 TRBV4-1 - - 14 TGCGCCAGCAGCTCCGGACAGCAACGAAGTGGCTACACCTTC CASSSGQQRSGYTF
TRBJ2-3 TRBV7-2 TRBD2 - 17 TGTGCCAGCAGCTCTTGGAGGGGCGGGGGGGCCAGAGATACGCAGTATTTT CASSSWRGGGARDTQYF
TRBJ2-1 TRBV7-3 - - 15 TGTGCCAGCAGCTTAGGGCGGGTCTCCTACAATGAGCAGTTCTTC CASSLGRVSYNEQFF
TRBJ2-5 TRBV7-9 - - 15 TGTGCCAGCAGCGCCTCCTTGGGAGGACAAGAGACCCAGTACTTC CASSASLGGQETQYF
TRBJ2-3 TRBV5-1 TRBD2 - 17 TGCGCCAGCAGCTTGGGGTCGACTAGCGGGGGGGCAGATACGCAGTATTTT CASSLGSTSGGADTQYF
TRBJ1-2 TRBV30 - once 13 TGTGCCTGGACCGCGGGTAGGGTGGGGACTTACACCTTC CAWTAGRVGTYTF
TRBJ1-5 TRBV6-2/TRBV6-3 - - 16 TGTGCCAGCAGTTACTCGGTTTCGGGAGGTAGTCAGCCCCAGCATTTT CASSYSVSGGSQPQHF
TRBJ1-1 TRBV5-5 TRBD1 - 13 TGTGCCAGCAGCTCGACCCCGGGACAGCAAGCTTTCTTT CASSSTPGQQAFF
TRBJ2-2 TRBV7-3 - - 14 TGTGCCAGCAGCTTCGACAGTCCTGGCGGGGAGCTGTTTTTT CASSFDSPGGELFF
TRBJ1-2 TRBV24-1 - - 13 TGTGCCACCAGCCAAGAGGAGGGAAATGGCTACACCTTC CATSQEEGNGYTF
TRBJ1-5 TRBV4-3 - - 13 TGCGCCAGCAGCCAAGGATTCGACTTCCCCCAGCATTTT CASSQGFDFPQHF
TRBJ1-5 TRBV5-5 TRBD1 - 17 TGTGCCAGCAGCTACGGGACAGGGAGTTATAGCAATCAGCCCCAGCATTTT CASSYGTGSYSNQPQHF
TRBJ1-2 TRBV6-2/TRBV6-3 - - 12 TGTGCCAGCAGCCCCCTAGCGTATGGCTACACCTTC CASSPLAYGYTF
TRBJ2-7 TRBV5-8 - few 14 TGTGCCAGCAGCTTGGCAGGGCTTTCCTACGAGCAGTACTTC CASSLAGLSYEQYF
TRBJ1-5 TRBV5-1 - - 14 TGCGCCAGCAGCATGCGGGGGGGGAATCAGCCCCAGCATTTT CASSMRGGNQPQHF
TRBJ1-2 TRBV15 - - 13 TGTGCCACCAGGAACGGGAACCGGGAGGGCTACACCTTC CATRNGNREGYTF
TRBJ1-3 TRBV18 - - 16 TGTGCCAGCTCACCGAGAAACGGCGGGCTCGGAAACACCATATATTTT CASSPRNGGLGNTIYF
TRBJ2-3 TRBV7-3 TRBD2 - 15 TGTGCCAGCAGCTCGACTAGCGGGGGGATAGATACGCAGTATTTT CASSSTSGGIDTQYF
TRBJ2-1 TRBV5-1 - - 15 TGCGCCAGCAGCTTGGCGGGGAACTCCTACAATGAGCAGTTCTTC CASSLAGNSYNEQFF
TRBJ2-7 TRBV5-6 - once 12 TGTGCCAGCAGCTTCGGGGGAGCCGAGCAGTACTTC CASSFGGAEQYF
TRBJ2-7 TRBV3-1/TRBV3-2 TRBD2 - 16 TGTGCCAGCAGCGGCGACGGGACTAGCGGGAACTACGAGCAGTACTTC CASSGDGTSGNYEQYF
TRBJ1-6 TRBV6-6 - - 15 TGTGCCAGCAGTTACTCGGGAGGGAAATCTTCACCCCTCCACTTT CASSYSGGKSSPLHF
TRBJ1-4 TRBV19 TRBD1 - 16 TGTGCCAGTAGTTCCACTCACAGGGGCTTGGTGGAAAAACTGTTTTTT CASSSTHRGLVEKLFF
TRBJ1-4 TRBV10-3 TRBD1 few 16 TGTGCCATCAGTGCCTCCCGGGACAGATCGAATGAAAAACTGTTTTTT CAISASRDRSNEKLFF
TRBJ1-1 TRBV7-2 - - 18 TGTGCCAGCAGCTTAGTTGAAGTCATTCCAGTGATGAACACTGAAGCTTTCTTT CASSLVEVIPVMNTEAFF
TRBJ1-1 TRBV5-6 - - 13 TGTGCCAGCAGCTTGGGGCAGACAATGGAAGCTTTCTTT CASSLGQTMEAFF
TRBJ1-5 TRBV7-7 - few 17 TGTGCTAGCAGCTTACGAACCCATAGAGTATTTTGTCAGCCCCAGCATTTT CASSLRTHRVFCQPQHF
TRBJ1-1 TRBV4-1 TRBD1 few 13 TGCGCCAGCAGCATACAGGGGGCAGCGGAAGCTTTCTTT CASSIQGAAEAFF
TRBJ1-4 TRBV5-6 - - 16 TGTGCCAGCACCGATTCCCCGACAGGCCGTAATGAAAAACTGTTTTTT CASTDSPTGRNEKLFF
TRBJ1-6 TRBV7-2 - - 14 TGTGCCAGCAGCTTAGCTTCCGGGAATTCACCCCTCCACTTT CASSLASGNSPLHF
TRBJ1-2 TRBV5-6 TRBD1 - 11 TGTGCCAGCAGCCGGGACAGGGGATACACCTTC CASSRDRGYTF
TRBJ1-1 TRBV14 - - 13 TGTGCCAGCAGTCCCAGGACAGCCACTGAAGCTTTCTTT CASSPRTATEAFF
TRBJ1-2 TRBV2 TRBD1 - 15 TGTGCCAGCATTAACCAACAACAGGGGGTTAGTGGCTACACCTTC CASINQQQGVSGYTF
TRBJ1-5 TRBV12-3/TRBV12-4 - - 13 TGTGCCAGCAGTTTGAAGGGGGATCAGCCCCAGCATTTT CASSLKGDQPQHF
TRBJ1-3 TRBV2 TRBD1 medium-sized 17 TGTGCCAGCAGTGGCCCACAGGGGGGTTCAGCTGGAAACACCATATATTTT CASSGPQGGSAGNTIYF
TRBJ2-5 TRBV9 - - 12 TGTGCCAGCAGCCCCGGAGCCGAGACCCAGTACTTC CASSPGAETQYF
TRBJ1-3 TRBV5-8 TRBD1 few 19 TGTGCCAGCAGCTTGGAGGTTTGGACAGGGCGAAGCTCTGGAAACACCATATATTTT CASSLEVWTGRSSGNTIYF
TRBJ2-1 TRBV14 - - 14 TGTGCCAGCAGCCAACTGGGGGGGGGCAGTGAGCAGTTCTTC CASSQLGGGSEQFF
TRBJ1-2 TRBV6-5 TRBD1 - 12 TGTGCCAGCAGAGACAGGGGGGATGGCTACACCTTC CASRDRGDGYTF
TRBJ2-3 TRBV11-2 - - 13 TGTGCCAGCAGTTCGGCGAGGACAGATACGCAGTATTTT CASSSARTDTQYF
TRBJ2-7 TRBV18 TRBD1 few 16 TGTGCCAGCTCACCATTTCCGGGACAGGGGGCATACGAGCAGTACTTC CASSPFPGQGAYEQYF
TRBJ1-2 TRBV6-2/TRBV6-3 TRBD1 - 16 TGTGCCAGCAGTTACCCCGGGACAGTTCCTTACGATGGCTACACCTTC CASSYPGTVPYDGYTF
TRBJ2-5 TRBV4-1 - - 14 TGCGCCAGCAGCCAAGATCCGAACGGGAAGACCCAGTACTTC CASSQDPNGKTQYF
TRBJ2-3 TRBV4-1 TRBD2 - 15 TGCGCCAGCAGCGGAGCTAGCGGGTACACAGATACGCAGTATTTT CASSGASGYTDTQYF
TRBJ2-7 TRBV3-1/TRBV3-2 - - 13 TGTGCCAGCAGCCGTGGGGCGGCAGTTTGGCAGTACTTC CASSRGAAVWQYF
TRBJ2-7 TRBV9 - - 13 TGTGCCAGCAGCGTAGAGGCAGGACATGAGCAGTACTTC CASSVEAGHEQYF